The clone carrying this TCR beta chain was recorded only once. Original processing methods: Reference gene primer amplification yielded estimated nucleated cell counts. TCRdb's table, derived via immunoSEQ multiplex PCR, lists solely in-frame clones and lacks some. That table furnishes V, J and clone size, whereas the DNA furnished D and trimming. The repertoire consists of more than 250,000 clones, with over 75% occurring once and the leading ten covering 5.1%. The data originate from a study of blood T cell repertoires in COVID-19. Overall study: Samples of COVID-19 (acute and convalescent) were obtained from the United States, Italy and Spain. PBMCs, B-cell-depleted T cells, or T cells provided the cDNA or gDNA that made up the material.

Losses at the gene ends were 4 bases for V and 6 bases for J; bases not matched to a gene: 9. The germline V gene encodes CDR1 LGHDT and CDR2 YNNKEL (reference sequence). The CDR3 sequence is 17 residues long. The sequence derives from a middle-aged man with active or convalescent COVID-19. The V and J genes are TRBV3-1 (or the pseudogene TRBV3-2) and TRBJ2-1; 13 bases fit TRBD2. Material for sequencing was peripheral blood. CDR3 sequence reads: CASSPARTSGRFNEQFF. Here the CDR3 DNA reads TGTGCCAGCAGCCCTGCCCGGACTAGCGGGAGATTCAATGAGCAGTTCTTC.